This T cell receptor beta chain was recovered during a study of T cell responses to AZD1222 COVID-19 vaccine. The assay was immunoSEQ multiplex PCR, and TCRdb's table has in-frame clones only and misses some. The sample lists tens of thousands of clones; around 80% were seen once. The CDR3 is 19 amino acids. Trimming took off 0 bases at V and 0 bases at J, with 18 bases between the two ends. Germline V lookup: CDR1 LGHNA, CDR2 YSLEER. Regarding this clone: Its antigen is as yet unknown.

Regarding the study as a whole: AZD1222 recipients seropositive at baseline numbered only six or seven.

The V and J genes are TRBV4-3 and TRBJ1-3, with no clear D. Sequenced material: peripheral blood, taken 28 days after the second AZD1222 dose. The sequence was collected from an adult who received the AZD1222 COVID-19 vaccine. CDR3 DNA: TGCGCCAGCAGCCAAGATGCCTTCAAGACCGGTATCTCTGGAAACACCATATATTTT. Protein product: CASSQDAFKTGISGNTIYF.